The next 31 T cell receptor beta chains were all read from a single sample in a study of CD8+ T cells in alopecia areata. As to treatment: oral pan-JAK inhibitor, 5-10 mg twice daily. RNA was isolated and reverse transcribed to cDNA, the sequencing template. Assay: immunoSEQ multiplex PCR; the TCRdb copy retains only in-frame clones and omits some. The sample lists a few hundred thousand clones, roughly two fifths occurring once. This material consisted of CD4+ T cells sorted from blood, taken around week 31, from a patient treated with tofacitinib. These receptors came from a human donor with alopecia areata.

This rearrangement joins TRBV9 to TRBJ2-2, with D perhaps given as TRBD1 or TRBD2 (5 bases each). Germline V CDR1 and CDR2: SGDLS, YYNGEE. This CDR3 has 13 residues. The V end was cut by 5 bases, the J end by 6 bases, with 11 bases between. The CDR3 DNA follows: TGTGCCAGCAGATTAGGGGACGCCGGGGAGCTGTTTTTT. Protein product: CASRLGDAGELFF. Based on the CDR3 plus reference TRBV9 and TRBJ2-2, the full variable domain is DSGVTQTPKHLITATGQRVTLRCSPRSGDLSVYWYQQSLDQGLQFLIQYYNGEERAKGNILERFSAQQFPDLHSELNLSSLELGDSALYFCASRLGDAGELFFGEGSRLTVL.

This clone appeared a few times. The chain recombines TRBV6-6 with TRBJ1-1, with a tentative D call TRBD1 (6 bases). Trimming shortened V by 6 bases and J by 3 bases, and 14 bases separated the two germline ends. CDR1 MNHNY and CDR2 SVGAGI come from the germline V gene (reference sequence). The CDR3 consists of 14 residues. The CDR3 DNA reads TGTGCCAGCAGCCGAGCGGCAGGGGACACTGAAGCTTTCTTT. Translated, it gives CASSRAAGDTEAFF.

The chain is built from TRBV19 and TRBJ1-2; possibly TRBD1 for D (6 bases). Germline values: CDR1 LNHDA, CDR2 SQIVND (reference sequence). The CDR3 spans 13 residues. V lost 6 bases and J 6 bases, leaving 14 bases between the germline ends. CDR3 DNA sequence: TGTGCCAGTAGGAGGGGGGAGATGGATGGCTACACCTTC. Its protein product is CASRRGEMDGYTF.

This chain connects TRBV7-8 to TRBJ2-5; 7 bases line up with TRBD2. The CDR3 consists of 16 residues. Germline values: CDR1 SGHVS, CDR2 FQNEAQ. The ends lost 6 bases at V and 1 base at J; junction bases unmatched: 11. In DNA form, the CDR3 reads TGTGCCAGCAGACCCCGGCTAGCGGAGGCCCAAGAGACCCAGTACTTC. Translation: CASRPRLAEAQETQYF.

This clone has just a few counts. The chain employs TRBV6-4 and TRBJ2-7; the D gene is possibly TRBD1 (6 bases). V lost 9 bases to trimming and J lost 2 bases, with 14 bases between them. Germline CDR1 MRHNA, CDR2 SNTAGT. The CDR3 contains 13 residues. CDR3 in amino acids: CARMGAETYEQYF. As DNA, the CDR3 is TGTGCCAGGATGGGGGCAGAAACCTACGAGCAGTACTTC.

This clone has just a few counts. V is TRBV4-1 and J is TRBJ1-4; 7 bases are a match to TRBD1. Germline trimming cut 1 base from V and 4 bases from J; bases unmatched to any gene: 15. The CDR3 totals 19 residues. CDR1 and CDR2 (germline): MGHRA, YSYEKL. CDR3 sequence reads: CASSQGPGQSNSGNEKLFF. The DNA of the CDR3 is TGCGCCAGCAGCCAAGGCCCGGGACAGAGTAACTCGGGTAATGAAAAACTGTTTTTT.

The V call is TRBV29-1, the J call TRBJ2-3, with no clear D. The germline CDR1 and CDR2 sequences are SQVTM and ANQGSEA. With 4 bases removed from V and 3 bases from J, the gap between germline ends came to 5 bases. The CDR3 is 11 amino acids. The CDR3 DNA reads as TGCAGCGTTGCCCCAACAGATACGCAGTATTTT. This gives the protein CSVAPTDTQYF.

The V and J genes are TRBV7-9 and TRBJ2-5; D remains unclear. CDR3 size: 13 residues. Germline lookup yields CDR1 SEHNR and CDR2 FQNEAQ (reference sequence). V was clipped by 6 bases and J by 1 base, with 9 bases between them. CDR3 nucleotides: TGTGCCAGCAGTGGGAAGGGCCAAGAGACCCAGTACTTC. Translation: CASSGKGQETQYF.

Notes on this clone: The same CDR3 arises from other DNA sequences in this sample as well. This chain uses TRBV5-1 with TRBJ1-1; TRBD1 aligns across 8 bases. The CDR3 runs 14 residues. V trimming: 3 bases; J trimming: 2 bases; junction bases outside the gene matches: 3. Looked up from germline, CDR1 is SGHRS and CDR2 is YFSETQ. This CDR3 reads CASSSGQANTEAFF. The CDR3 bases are TGCGCCAGCAGCTCGGGACAGGCAAACACTGAAGCTTTCTTT.

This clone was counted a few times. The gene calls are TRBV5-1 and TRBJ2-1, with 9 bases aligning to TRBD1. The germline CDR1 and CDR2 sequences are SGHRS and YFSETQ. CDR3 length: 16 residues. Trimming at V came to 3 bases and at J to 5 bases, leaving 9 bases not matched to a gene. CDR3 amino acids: CASSSADWTGDNEQFF. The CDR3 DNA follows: TGCGCCAGCAGCTCCGCCGACTGGACAGGGGACAATGAGCAGTTCTTC.

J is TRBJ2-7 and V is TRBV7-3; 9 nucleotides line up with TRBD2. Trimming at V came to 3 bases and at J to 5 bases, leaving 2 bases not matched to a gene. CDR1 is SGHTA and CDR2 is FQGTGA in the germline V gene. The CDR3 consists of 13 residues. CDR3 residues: CASSFRLADEQYF. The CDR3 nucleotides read TGTGCCAGCAGCTTCCGACTAGCGGACGAGCAGTACTTC.

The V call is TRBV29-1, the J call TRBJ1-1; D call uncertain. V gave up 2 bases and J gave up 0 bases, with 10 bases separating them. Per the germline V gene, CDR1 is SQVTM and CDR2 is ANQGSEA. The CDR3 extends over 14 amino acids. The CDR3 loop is CSVERAGLNTEAFF. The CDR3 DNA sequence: TGCAGCGTTGAAAGAGCCGGACTGAACACTGAAGCTTTCTTT.

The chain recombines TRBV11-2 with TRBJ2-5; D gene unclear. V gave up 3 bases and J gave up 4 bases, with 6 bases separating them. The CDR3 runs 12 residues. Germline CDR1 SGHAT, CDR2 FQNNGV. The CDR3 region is CASSFSRETQYF. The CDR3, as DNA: TGTGCCAGCAGCTTTAGCCGAGAGACCCAGTACTTC.

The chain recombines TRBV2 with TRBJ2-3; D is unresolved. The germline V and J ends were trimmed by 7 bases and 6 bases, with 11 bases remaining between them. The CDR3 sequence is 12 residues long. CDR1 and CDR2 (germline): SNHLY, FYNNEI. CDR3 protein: CASTPGSDTQYF. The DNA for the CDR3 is TGTGCCAGCACTCCCGGCTCGGATACGCAGTATTTT.

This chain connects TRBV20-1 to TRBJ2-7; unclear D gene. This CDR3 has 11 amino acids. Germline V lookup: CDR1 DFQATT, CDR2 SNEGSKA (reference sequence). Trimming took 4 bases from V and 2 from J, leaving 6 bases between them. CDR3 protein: CSAIETYEQYF. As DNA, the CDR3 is TGCAGTGCTATAGAGACCTACGAGCAGTACTTC.

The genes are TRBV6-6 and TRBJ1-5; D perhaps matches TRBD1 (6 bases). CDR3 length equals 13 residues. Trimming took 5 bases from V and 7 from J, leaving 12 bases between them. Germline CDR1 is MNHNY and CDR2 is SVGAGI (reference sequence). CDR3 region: CASSRPGDQPQHF. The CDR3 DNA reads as TGTGCCAGCAGTCGGCCAGGGGACCAGCCCCAGCATTTT.

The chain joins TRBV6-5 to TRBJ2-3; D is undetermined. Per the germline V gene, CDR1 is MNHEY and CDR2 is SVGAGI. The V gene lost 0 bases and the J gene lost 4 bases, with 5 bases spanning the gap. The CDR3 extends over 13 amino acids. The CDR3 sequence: CASSYSYADTQYF. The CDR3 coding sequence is TGTGCCAGCAGTTACTCCTATGCAGATACGCAGTATTTT.

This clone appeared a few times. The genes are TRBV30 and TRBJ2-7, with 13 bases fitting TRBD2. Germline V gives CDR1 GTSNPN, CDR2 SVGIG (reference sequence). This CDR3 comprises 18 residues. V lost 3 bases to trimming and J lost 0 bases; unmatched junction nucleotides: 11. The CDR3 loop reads CAWSNPGTSGTYSYEQYF. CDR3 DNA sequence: TGTGCCTGGAGCAACCCCGGGACTAGCGGGACCTACTCCTACGAGCAGTACTTC.

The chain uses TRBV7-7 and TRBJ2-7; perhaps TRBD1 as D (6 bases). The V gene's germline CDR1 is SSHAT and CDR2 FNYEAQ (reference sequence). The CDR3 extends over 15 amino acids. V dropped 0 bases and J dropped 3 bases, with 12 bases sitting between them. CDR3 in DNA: TGTGCCAGCAGCTTAGCGGTTGGACAGAGCTACGAGCAGTACTTC. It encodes CASSLAVGQSYEQYF.

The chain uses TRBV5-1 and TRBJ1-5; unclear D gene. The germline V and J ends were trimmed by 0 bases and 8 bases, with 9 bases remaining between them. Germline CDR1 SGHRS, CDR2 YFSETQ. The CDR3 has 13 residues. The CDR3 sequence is CASSLVPEEPQHF. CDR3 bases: TGCGCCAGCAGCTTGGTGCCCGAGGAGCCCCAGCATTTT.

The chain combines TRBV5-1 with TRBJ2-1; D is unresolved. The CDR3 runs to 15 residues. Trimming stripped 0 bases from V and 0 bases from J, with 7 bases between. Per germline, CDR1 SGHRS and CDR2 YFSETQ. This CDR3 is CASSLEQSSYNEQFF. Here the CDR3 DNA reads TGCGCCAGCAGCTTGGAACAGAGCTCCTACAATGAGCAGTTCTTC.

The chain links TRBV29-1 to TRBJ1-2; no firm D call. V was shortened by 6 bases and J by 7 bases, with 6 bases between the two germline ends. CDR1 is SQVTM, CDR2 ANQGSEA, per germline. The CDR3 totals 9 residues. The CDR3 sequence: CSVAAGYTF. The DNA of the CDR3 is TGCAGCGTGGCCGCTGGCTACACCTTC.

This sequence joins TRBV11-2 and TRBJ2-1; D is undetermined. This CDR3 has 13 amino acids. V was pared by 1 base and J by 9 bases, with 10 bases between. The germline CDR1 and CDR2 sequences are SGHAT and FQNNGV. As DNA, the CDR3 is TGTGCCAGCAGCTTAGCACTGTTTGGTGAGCAGTTCTTC. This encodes CASSLALFGEQFF.

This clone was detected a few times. The DNA of the CDR3 is TGCGCCAGCAGCCTGCGGCCCGGGACAGACAATGAGCAGTTCTTC. It specifies CASSLRPGTDNEQFF. This chain joins TRBV4-1 and TRBJ2-1; 7 positions match TRBD1. CDR1 is MGHRA, CDR2 YSYEKL, per germline. The CDR3 loop spans 15 amino acids. Germline trimming cut 4 bases from V and 5 bases from J; bases unmatched to any gene: 8.

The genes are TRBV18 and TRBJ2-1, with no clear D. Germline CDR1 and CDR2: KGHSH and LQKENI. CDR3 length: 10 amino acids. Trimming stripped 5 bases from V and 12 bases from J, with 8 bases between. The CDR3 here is CASSGVGQFF. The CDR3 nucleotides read TGTGCCAGCTCAGGGGTTGGGCAGTTCTTC.

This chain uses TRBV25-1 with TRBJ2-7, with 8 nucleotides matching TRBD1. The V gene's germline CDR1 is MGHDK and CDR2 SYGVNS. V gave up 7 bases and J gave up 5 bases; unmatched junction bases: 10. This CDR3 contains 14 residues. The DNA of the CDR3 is TGTGCCAGCAAGGTAGGACAGGGTGCCCACGAGCAGTACTTC. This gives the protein CASKVGQGAHEQYF.

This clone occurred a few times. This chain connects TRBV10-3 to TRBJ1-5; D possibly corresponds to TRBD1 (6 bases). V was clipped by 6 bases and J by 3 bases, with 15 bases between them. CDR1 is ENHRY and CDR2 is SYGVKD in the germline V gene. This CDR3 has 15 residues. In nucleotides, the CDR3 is TGTGCCATCAGGGCCACCTGGGACAACAATCAGCCCCAGCATTTT. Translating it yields CAIRATWDNNQPQHF.

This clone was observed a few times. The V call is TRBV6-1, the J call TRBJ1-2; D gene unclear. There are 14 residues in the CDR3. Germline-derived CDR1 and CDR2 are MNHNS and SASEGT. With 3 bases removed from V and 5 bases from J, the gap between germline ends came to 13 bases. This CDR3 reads CASSEQTQNYGYTF. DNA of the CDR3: TGTGCCAGCAGTGAGCAGACACAGAATTATGGCTACACCTTC.

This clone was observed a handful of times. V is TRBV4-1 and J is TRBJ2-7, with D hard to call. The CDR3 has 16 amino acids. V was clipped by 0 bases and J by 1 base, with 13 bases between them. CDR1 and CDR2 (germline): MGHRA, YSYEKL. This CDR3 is CASSQDWAAVSYEQYF. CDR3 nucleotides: TGCGCCAGCAGCCAAGATTGGGCAGCAGTTTCCTACGAGCAGTACTTC.

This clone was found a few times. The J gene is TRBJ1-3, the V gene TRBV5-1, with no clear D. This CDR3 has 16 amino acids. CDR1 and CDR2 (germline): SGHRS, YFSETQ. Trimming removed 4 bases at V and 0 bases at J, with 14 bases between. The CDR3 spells CASSEGTGNSGNTIYF. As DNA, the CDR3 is TGCGCCAGCAGCGAGGGTACCGGAAACTCTGGAAACACCATATATTTT.

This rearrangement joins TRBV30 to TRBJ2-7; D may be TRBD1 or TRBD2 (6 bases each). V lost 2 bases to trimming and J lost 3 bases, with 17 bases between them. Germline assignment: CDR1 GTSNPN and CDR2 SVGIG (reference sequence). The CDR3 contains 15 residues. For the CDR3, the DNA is TGTGCCTGGAGTTCGAAGGGGGGTACGTTCTACGAGCAGTACTTC. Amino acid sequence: CAWSSKGGTFYEQYF.